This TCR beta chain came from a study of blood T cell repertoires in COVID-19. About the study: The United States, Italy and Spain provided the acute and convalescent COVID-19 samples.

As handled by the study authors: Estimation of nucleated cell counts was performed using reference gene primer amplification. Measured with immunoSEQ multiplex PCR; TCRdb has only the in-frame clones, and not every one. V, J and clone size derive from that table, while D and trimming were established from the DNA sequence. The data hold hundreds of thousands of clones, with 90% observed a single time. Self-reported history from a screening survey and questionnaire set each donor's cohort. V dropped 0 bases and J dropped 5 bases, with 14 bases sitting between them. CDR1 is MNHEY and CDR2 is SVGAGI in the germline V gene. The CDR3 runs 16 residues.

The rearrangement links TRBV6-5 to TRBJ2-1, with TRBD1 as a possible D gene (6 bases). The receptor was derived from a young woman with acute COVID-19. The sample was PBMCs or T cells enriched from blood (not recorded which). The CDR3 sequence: CASSYSSWGRDNEQFF. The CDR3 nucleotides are TGTGCCAGCAGTTACTCGAGCTGGGGGCGGGACAATGAGCAGTTCTTC.